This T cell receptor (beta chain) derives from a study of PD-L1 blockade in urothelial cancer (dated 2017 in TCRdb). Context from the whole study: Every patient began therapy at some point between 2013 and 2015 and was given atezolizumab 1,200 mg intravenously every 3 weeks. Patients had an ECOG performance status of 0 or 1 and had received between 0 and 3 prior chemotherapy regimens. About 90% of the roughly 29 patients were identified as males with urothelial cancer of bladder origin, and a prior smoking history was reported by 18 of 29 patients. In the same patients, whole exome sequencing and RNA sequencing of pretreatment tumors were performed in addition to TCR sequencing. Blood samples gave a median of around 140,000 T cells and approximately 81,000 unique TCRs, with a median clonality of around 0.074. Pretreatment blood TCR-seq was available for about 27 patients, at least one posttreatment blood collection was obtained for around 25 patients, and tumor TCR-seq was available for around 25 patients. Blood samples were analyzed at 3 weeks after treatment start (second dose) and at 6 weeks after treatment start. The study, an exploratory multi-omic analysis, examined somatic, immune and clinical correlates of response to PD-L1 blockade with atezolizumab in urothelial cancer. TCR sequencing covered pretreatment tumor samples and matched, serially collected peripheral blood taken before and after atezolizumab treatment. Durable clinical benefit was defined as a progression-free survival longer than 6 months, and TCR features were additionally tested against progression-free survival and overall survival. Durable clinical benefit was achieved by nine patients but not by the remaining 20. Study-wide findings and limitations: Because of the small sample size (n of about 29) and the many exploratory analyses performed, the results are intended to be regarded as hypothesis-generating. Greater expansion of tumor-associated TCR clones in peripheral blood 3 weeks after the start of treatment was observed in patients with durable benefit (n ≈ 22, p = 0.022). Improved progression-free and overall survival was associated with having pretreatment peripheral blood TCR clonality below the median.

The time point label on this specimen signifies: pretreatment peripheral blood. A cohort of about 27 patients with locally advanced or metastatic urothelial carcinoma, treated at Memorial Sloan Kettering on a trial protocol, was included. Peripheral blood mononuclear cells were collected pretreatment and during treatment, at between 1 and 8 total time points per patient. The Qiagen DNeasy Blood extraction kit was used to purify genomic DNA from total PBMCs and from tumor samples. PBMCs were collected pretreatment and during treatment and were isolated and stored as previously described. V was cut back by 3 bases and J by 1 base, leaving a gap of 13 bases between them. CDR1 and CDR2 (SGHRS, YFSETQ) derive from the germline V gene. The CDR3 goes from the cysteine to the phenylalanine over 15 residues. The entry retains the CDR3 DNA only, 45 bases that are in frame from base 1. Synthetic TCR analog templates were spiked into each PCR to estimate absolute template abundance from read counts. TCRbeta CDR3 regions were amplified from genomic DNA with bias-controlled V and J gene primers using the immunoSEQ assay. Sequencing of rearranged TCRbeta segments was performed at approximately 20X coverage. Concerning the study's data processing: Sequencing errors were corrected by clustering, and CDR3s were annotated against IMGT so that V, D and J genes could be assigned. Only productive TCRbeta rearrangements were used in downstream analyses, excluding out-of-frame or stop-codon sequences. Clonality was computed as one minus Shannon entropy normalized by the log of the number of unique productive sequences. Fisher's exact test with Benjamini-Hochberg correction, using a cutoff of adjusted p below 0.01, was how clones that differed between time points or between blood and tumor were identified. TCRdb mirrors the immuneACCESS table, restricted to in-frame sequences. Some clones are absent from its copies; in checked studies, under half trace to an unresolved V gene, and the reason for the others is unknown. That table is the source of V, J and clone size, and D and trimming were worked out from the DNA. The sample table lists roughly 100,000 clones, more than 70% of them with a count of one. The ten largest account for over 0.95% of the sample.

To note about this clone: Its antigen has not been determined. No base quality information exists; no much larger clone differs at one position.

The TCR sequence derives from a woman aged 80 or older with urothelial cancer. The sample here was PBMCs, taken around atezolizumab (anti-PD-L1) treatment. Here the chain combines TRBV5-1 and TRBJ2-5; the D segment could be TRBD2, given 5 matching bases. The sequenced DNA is TGCGCCAGCAGCTCCGGCCGGGGTATCCAAGAGACCCAGTACTTC. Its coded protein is CASSSGRGIQETQYF.